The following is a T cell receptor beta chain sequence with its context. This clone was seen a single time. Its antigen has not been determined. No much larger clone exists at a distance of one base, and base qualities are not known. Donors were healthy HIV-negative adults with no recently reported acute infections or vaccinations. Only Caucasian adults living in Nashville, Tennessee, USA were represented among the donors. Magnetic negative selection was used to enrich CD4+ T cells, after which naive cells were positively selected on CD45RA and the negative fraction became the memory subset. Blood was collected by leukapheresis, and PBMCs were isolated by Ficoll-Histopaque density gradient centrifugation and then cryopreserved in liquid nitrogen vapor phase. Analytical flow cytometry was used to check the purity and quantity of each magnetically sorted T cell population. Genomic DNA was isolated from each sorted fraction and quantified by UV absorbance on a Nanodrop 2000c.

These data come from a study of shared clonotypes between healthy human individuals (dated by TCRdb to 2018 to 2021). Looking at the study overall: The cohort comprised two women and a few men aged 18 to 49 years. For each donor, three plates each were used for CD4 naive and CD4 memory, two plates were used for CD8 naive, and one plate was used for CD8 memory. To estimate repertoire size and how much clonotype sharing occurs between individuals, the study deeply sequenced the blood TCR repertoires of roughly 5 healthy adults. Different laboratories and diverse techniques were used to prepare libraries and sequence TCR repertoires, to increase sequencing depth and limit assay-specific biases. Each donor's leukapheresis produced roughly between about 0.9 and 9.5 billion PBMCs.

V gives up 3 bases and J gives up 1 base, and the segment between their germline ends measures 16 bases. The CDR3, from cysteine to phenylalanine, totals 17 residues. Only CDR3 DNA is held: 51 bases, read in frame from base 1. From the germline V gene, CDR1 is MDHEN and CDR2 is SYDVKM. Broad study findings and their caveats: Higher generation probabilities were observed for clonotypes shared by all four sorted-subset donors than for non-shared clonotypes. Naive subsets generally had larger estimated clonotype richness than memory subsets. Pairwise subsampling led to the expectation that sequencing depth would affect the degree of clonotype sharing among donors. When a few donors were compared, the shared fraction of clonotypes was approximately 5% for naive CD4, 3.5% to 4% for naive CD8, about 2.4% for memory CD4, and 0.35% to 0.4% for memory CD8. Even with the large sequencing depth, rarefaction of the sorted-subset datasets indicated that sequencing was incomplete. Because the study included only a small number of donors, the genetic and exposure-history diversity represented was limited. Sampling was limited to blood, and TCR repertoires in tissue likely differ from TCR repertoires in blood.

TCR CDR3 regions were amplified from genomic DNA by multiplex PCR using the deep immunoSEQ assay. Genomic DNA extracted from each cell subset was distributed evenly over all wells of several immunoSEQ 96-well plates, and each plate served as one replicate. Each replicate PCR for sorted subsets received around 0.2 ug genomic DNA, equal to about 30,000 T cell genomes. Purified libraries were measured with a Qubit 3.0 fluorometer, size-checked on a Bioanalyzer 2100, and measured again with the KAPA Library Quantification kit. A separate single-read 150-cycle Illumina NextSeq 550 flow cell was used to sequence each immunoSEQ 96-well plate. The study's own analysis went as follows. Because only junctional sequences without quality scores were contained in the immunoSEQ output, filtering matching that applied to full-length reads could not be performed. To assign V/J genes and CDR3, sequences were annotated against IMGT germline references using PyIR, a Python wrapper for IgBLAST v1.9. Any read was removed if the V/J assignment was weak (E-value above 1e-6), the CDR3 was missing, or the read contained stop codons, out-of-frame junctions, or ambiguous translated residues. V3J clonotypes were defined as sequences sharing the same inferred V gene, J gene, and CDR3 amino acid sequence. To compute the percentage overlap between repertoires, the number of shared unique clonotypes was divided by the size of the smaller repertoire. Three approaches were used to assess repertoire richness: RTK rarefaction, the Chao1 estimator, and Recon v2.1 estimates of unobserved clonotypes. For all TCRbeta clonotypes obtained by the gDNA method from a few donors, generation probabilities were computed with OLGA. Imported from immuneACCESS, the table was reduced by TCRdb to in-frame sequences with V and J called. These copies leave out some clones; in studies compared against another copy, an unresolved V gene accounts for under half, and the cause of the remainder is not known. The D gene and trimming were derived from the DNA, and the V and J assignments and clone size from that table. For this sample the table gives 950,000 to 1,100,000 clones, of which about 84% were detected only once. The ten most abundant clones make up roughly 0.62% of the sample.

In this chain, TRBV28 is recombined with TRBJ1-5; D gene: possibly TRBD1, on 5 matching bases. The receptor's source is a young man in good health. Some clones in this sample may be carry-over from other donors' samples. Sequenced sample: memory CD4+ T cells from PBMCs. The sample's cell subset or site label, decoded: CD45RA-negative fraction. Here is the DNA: TGTGCCAGCAGTTTGTGGAGGGGTCATATCAGCAATCAGCCCCAGCATTTT. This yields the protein CASSLWRGHISNQPQHF.